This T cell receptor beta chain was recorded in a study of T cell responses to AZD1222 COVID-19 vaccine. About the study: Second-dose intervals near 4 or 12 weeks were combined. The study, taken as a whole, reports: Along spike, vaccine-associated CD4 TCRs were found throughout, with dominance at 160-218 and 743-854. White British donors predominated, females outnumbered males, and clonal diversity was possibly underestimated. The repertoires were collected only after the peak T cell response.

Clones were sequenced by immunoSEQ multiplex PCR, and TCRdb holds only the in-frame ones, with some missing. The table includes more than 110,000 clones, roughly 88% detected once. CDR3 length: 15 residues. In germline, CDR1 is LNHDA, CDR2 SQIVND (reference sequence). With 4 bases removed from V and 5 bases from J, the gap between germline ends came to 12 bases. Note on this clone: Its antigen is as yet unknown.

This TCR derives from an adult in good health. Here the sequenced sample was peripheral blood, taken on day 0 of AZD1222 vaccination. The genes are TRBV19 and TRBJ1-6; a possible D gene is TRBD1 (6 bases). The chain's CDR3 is CASSTQGQNNSPLHF. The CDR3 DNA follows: TGTGCCAGTAGTACCCAGGGACAAAATAATTCACCCCTCCACTTT.